These 8 T cell receptor beta chains came from one sample sequenced in a study of cytomegalovirus exposure and HLA in healthy donors. Clones were read by immunoSEQ multiplex PCR, and TCRdb kept only the in-frame ones, dropping some. Here the sample spans roughly 300,000 clones, around 86% being singletons. The source material was PBMCs. The receptor source for this set is a young woman in good health and CMV-seronegative.

The chain combines TRBV9 with TRBJ1-1; a weak D match, TRBD1 (5 bases). This CDR3 spans 15 amino acids. Trimming took off 5 bases at V and 2 bases at J, with 16 bases between the two ends. Germline V gene lookup returns CDR1 SGDLS and CDR2 YYNGEE. The CDR3 region has the DNA TGTGCCAGCAGTGGCGGGGGGACGGCTAACACTGAAGCTTTCTTT. Protein sequence: CASSGGGTANTEAFF.

This chain connects TRBV9 to TRBJ2-1, with 8 positions matching TRBD2. Germline lookup yields CDR1 SGDLS and CDR2 YYNGEE. This CDR3 is 17 amino acids long. J lost 2 bases, V lost 0 bases, and 7 bases had no gene match. The CDR3 here is CASSVGPTGGAYNEQFF. The CDR3 coding sequence is TGTGCCAGCAGCGTAGGTCCCACGGGGGGGGCCTACAATGAGCAGTTCTTC.

Worth noting for this clone: Here the CDR3 omits its conserved ending phenylalanine or tryptophan, so a read error is the likely source. It is unclear where the CDR3 begins or ends on the DNA, so no DNA is shown, and the CDR3 is as TCRdb lists it. The chain has TRBV4-2 and TRBJ2-6; the DNA was not compared with TRBD2, the D call given in the table. The CDR3 region is 8 residues in length, termini included. Germline loops: CDR1 LGHNA, CDR2 YNFKEQ. The chain's CDR3 is CASSQSSG.

This clone has more than one count but fewer than ten. The chain employs TRBV6-5 and TRBJ1-2, with a weak D call TRBD1 (6 bases). With 0 bases removed from V and 7 bases from J, the gap between germline ends came to 9 bases. The germline CDR1 and CDR2 sequences are MNHEY and SVGAGI. This CDR3 is 13 amino acids long. DNA of the CDR3: TGTGCCAGCAGTTACTCCACAGGGTTTGGCTACACCTTC. Translation gives CASSYSTGFGYTF.

V and J are TRBV9 and TRBJ2-2, with 10 bases that match TRBD1. The germline gives CDR1 SGDLS, CDR2 YYNGEE. This CDR3 has 14 residues. The V gene end was trimmed by 4 bases and the J gene end by 11 bases; junction bases not matched to a gene: 8. The CDR3 bases are TGTGCCAGCAGCTTCGACAGGGGGCGAGGAGAGCTGTTTTTT. This codes for CASSFDRGRGELFF.

The rearrangement links TRBV7-9 to TRBJ2-5, with 8 nucleotides matching TRBD1. Germline V CDR1 and CDR2: SEHNR, FQNEAQ (reference sequence). This CDR3 is 13 amino acids long. Losses at the gene ends were 5 bases for V and 5 bases for J; bases not matched to a gene: 4. In nucleotides, the CDR3 is TGTGCCAGCAGCACCAGGGGGCGCGAGACCCAGTACTTC. Protein: CASSTRGRETQYF.

In DNA form, the CDR3 reads TGTGCCAGCAGCTTAGGCAGGACTAGCGAGGACTACGAGCAGTACTTC. Its protein is CASSLGRTSEDYEQYF. The J gene is TRBJ2-7, the V gene TRBV7-9, with 9 positions matching TRBD2. The CDR3 extends over 16 amino acids. CDR1 is SEHNR and CDR2 is FQNEAQ in the germline V gene (reference sequence). J lost 3 bases, V lost 1 base, and 7 bases had no gene match.

This clone turned up a few times. The J gene is TRBJ1-2, the V gene TRBV9; D is unclear. Germline lookup yields CDR1 SGDLS and CDR2 YYNGEE. The CDR3 totals 13 residues. V was trimmed by 6 bases and J by 2 bases, leaving 11 bases between them. The CDR3 reads CASTPPGNYGYTF. The CDR3, as DNA: TGTGCCAGCACCCCCCCGGGAAACTATGGCTACACCTTC.